A selection of T cell receptor beta chains follows, all from one sample in a study of post-analysis software for immune sequencing data. MiXCR was run by TCRdb on the PCR reads, yielding one entry per CDR3 protein. In the table there are hundreds of thousands of distinct CDR3 sequences, about 50% of which are singletons. The sample comprised blood. These receptors all stem from a girl aged 5 to 17 with multiple sclerosis. Each CDR3 is given with its conserved first and last residue.

j_gene	v_gene	CDR3aa
TRBJ2-1	TRBV6-2/TRBV6-3	CASSHPGLAGDEQFF
TRBJ2-7	TRBV6-5	CASTTSGTYEQYF
TRBJ2-7	TRBV24-1	CANWTSGSGESYEQYF
TRBJ2-1	TRBV6-1	CASKELALYNEQFF
TRBJ1-2	TRBV15	CATSREGNAGGYGYTF
TRBJ2-3	TRBV5-5	CASDPGGGRGYTQYF
TRBJ1-3	TRBV15	CATSPHEGSGNTIYF
TRBJ2-7	TRBV20-1	CSARVSSPRGYEQYF
.	TRBV15	CATSRVQVDEQYF
TRBJ2-2	TRBV7-9	CASSSSTGELFF
TRBJ2-7	TRBV12-3/TRBV12-4	CASSFRRDYEQYF
TRBJ2-5	TRBV25-1	CASRSGQGSSTQYF
TRBJ2-7	TRBV5-1	CASSDRHSYEQYF
TRBJ1-2	TRBV12-3/TRBV12-4	CASKLGQGAGGYTF
TRBJ2-1	TRBV12-3/TRBV12-4	CASSPVEGGSYNEQFF
TRBJ2-3	TRBV6-6	CANSYGGAPDTQYF
TRBJ2-4	TRBV12-3/TRBV12-4	CASSLGVAGGPDIQYF
TRBJ2-7	TRBV15	CATSREPRVGEQYF
TRBJ2-1	TRBV14	CASSHGPLAGDKVDEQFF
TRBJ2-1	TRBV7-4	CASSRSGQGANNEQFF
TRBJ2-6	TRBV19	CASNPRDASSGANVLTF